Listed here are 4 T cell receptor beta chains from one sample, sequenced in a study of PD-L1 blockade in urothelial cancer. Method: immunoSEQ multiplex PCR; TCRdb's copy keeps in-frame clones and lacks some. This sample carries over 15,000 clones, approximately 86% of them seen once, and the ten largest clones take 5.9%. This material consisted of PBMCs, taken around atezolizumab (anti-PD-L1) treatment. These receptors were collected from a middle-aged man with urothelial cancer.

The rearrangement uses TRBV19 and TRBJ2-1; 9 bases fit TRBD2. Germline CDR1 and CDR2: LNHDA and SQIVND (reference sequence). V shed 5 bases, J shed 5 bases, and the junction held 10 bases outside the gene matches. This CDR3 spans 16 amino acids. The CDR3 nucleotides are TGTGCCAGTAGTCACGCCGGGACTAGCAGGCACAATGAGCAGTTCTTC. Translating it yields CASSHAGTSRHNEQFF.

The chain is built from TRBV6-5 and TRBJ1-2; D is perhaps TRBD1 (6 bases). CDR3 length: 15 amino acids. V gave up 5 bases and J gave up 3 bases, with 16 bases separating them. The germline V gene encodes CDR1 MNHEY and CDR2 SVGAGI. The chain's CDR3 is CASSPWGPGDYGYTF. In nucleotides, the CDR3 is TGTGCCAGCAGTCCATGGGGGCCAGGGGACTATGGCTACACCTTC.

CDR3: CASSSGTGIMDTQYF. The CDR3 DNA is TGTGCCAGCAGTTCCGGGACAGGGATAATGGATACGCAGTATTTT. The chain links TRBV7-6 to TRBJ2-3, with 9 bases fitting TRBD1. Trimming at V came to 6 bases and at J to 6 bases, leaving 10 bases not matched to a gene. CDR1 SGHVS and CDR2 FNYEAQ come from the germline V gene. The CDR3 consists of 15 residues.

V and J are TRBV19 and TRBJ1-2; D gene uncertain. There are 14 residues in the CDR3. V lost 0 bases, J lost 1 base, and 6 bases lay in between. Germline V gene lookup returns CDR1 LNHDA and CDR2 SQIVND (reference sequence). CDR3 sequence (DNA): TGTGCCAGTAGTATAGATAGCGGTAACTATGGCTACACCTTC. Amino acids: CASSIDSGNYGYTF.